This T cell receptor beta chain was documented in a study of shared clonotypes between healthy human individuals. Naivety among CD8 cells was defined by CD45RO negativity and positive CCR7 selection, thereby excluding terminally differentiated effector memory CD45RA+ cells. The assay was immunoSEQ multiplex PCR, and TCRdb's table has in-frame clones only and misses some. This table holds 760,000 or so clones, 95% to 97% found once. Trimming removed 6 bases from V and 11 bases from J, with 17 bases in between. This CDR3 region has 13 residues. Germline CDR1 is WNHNN and CDR2 is SYGVQD (reference sequence).

The chain has TRBV10-1 and TRBJ1-5; perhaps TRBD1 as D (6 bases). This TCR was sampled from a man aged 25-45 years in good health. The sequencing sample was made of naive CD8+ T cells sorted from blood. The CDR3 region is CASSMGGGESQHF. In DNA form, the CDR3 reads TGCGCCAGCAGCATGGGGGGGGGCGAATCCCAGCATTTT.